The rows below give T cell receptor beta chains drawn from one sample of a study of cytotoxic CD8 clonotypes in ibrutinib-treated CLL. The table came from immunoSEQ multiplex PCR; TCRdb's copy has only in-frame clones and leaves some out. This table holds 150,000 to 200,000 clones, roughly 90% found once. Sequenced here: PBMCs, sampled at disease progression, from a patient treated with ibrutinib. The receptors were gathered from a human donor with chronic lymphocytic leukemia. CDR3s leave out the opening cysteine and the closing phenylalanine or tryptophan. A D gene is named only where the DNA matches it firmly.

V gene	J gene	D gene	CDR3 protein
TRBV25-1	TRBJ1-1	TRBD1	ASSQTGTGGTEAF
TRBV5-1	TRBJ2-2	TRBD2	ASSLAWGLAGGELF
TRBV2	TRBJ1-5	TRBD1	ASMGQYNQPQH
TRBV2	TRBJ2-1	NA	ASRGRSGFYNEQF
TRBV15	TRBJ1-3	NA	ATSRVVGSGNTIY
TRBV6-5	TRBJ1-2	NA	ASRGGVGGYT
TRBV27	TRBJ2-3	NA	ASSSTGLRADTQY
TRBV30	TRBJ1-3	TRBD1	AWSRGLSGNTIY
TRBV6-5	TRBJ2-6	NA	AILDRPSGANVLT
TRBV10-3	TRBJ2-7	NA	AISAGQYEQY
TRBV28	TRBJ1-1	NA	ASSSTTGYDHAEAF
TRBV2	TRBJ1-2	NA	ASREQGLEHYGYT
TRBV6-5	TRBJ2-1	NA	ASSSSSFDEQF
TRBV7-9	TRBJ2-3	NA	ASSYQKVDTQY
TRBV25-1	TRBJ2-5	NA	ASSGAGTLGETQY
TRBV21-1	TRBJ2-7	NA	ASSNSAGDSYEQY
TRBV5-4	TRBJ2-1	TRBD2	ASSLVGGRGRGSYNEQF
TRBV2	TRBJ1-5	TRBD1	ASSGSWDRDSNQPQH
TRBV6-5	TRBJ2-7	TRBD1	ASSYAGQESYEQY
TRBV6-5	TRBJ2-7	NA	ASSYGGHLSYEQY
TRBV19	TRBJ1-3	NA	ASRSGALSSGNTIY
TRBV30	TRBJ2-3	NA	AWSVDTGSTDTQY